These 23 T cell receptor beta chains were all obtained from the same sample, sequenced in a study of T-cell memory formation after mild COVID-19. TCRdb reprocessed the 5' RACE reads via MiXCR and lists one record per CDR3 protein. The sample lists under 450,000 distinct CDR3 sequences; 14% were seen once. The source material was PBMCs or a T cell subset sorted from them (not recorded which). The receptors stem from a man aged 18 to 29 who had mild COVID-19 (a few samples of this study predate the infection). Cell type and time point are not known.

This clonotype turned up a few times. The chain couples TRBV6-5 to TRBJ1-6; no clear D. This CDR3 comprises 13 residues. Germline CDR1 and CDR2: MNHEY and SVGAGI. Trimming cost V 2 bases and J 8 bases, with 7 bases left between them. CDR3: CASSYGNDSPLHF. The CDR3 DNA reads as TGTGCCAGCAGTTACGGTAACGATTCACCCCTCCACTTT.

Only a few counts were recorded for this clonotype. V usage is TRBV7-6 and J usage is TRBJ2-7, with TRBD1 as a possible D gene (5 bases). V was pared by 1 base and J by 0 bases, with 7 bases between. The CDR3 has 14 amino acids. Germline loops: CDR1 SGHVS, CDR2 FNYEAQ. The CDR3 DNA sequence: TGTGCCAGCAGCTTAGGACAGAGCTCCTACGAGCAGTACTTC. Its translation is CASSLGQSSYEQYF.

This chain links TRBV27 with TRBJ1-3; D is unresolved. Trimming took off 7 bases at V and 0 bases at J, with 10 bases between the two ends. The CDR3 covers 14 residues. Germline-derived CDR1 and CDR2 are MNHEY and SMNVEV (reference sequence). CDR3 bases: TGTGCCAGCACGGGAACAGACTCTGGAAACACCATATATTTT. Its translation: CASTGTDSGNTIYF.

This sequence joins TRBV7-2 and TRBJ2-7; the D is unclear. Germline CDR1 and CDR2: SGHTA and FQGNSA. This CDR3 is 15 amino acids long. The V end lost 1 base, the J end lost 3 bases, and 13 bases lay between the germline ends. In DNA form, the CDR3 reads TGTGCCAGCAGCTTAGTCGTCCGGAGAGTCTACGAGCAGTACTTC. Translation gives CASSLVVRRVYEQYF. Drawing the rest from reference TRBV7-2 and TRBJ2-7, the complete variable domain is GAGVSQSPSNKVTEKGKDVELRCDPISGHTALYWYRQSLGQGLEFLIYFQGNSAPDKSGLPSDRFSAERTGGSVSTLTIQRTQQEDSAVYLCASSLVVRRVYEQYFGPGTRLTVT.

A few counts support this clonotype. The chain is built from TRBV6-6 and TRBJ2-5; the match to TRBD2 covers 12 bases. The germline V gene has CDR1 MNHNY and CDR2 SVGAGI (reference sequence). V shed 6 bases and J 4 bases; nucleotides not matched to a gene: 3. The CDR3 covers 14 residues. The CDR3 loop is CASREGLAGETQYF. CDR3 in DNA: TGTGCCAGCAGAGAGGGACTAGCGGGAGAGACCCAGTACTTC.

The chain has TRBV10-3 and TRBJ1-4, with TRBD1 matching 9 bases. CDR3 length: 14 residues. Unmatched junction bases numbered 8, after V lost 4 bases and J lost 11 bases. Germline CDR1 is ENHRY and CDR2 is SYGVKD. The DNA of the CDR3 is TGTGCCATCAGTGGACAGGGGGGAATTGAGAAACTGTTTTTT. Protein: CAISGQGGIEKLFF.

This clonotype was counted only a few times. The V and J genes are TRBV18 and TRBJ2-5; no firm D call. Germline V gene lookup returns CDR1 KGHSH and CDR2 LQKENI. V dropped 5 bases and J dropped 5 bases, with 9 bases sitting between them. The CDR3 is made up of 12 amino acids. The CDR3 loop reads CASSRVDETQYF. The CDR3, as DNA: TGTGCCAGCTCAAGGGTGGACGAGACCCAGTACTTC.

This clonotype is classed as medium-sized (0.01 to 0.1%). This chain joins TRBV29-1 and TRBJ1-3; D gene uncertain. CDR3 size: 13 residues. Germline CDR1 SQVTM, CDR2 ANQGSEA. Trimming left V 2 bases short and J 0 bases short, with 5 bases between. CDR3 loop: CSVEPGSGNTIYF. In DNA, the CDR3 is TGCAGCGTTGAACCAGGCTCTGGAAACACCATATATTTT.

This clonotype was counted ten times or more. The chain is built from TRBV19 and TRBJ1-1, with D possibly matching TRBD1 (5 bases). The CDR3 runs to 13 residues. The germline gives CDR1 LNHDA, CDR2 SQIVND (reference sequence). Trimming took off 3 bases at V and 2 bases at J, with 7 bases between the two ends. CDR3 sequence reads: CASSMGLNTEAFF. Here the CDR3 DNA reads TGTGCCAGTAGTATGGGACTCAACACTGAAGCTTTCTTT.

This clonotype was counted at least ten times. Here the CDR3 reads CASSSGPNSPLHF. The CDR3 bases are TGTGCCAGCAGTTCGGGACCTAATTCACCCCTCCACTTT. This chain uses TRBV27 with TRBJ1-6, with D perhaps matching TRBD1 (5 bases). CDR3 size: 13 residues. Trimming left V 4 bases short and J 6 bases short, with 7 bases between. Germline CDR1 reads MNHEY; CDR2 reads SMNVEV (reference sequence).

V usage is TRBV20-1 and J usage is TRBJ2-7; D remains ambiguous. The CDR3 extends over 14 amino acids. V shed 2 bases and J shed 4 bases, with 15 bases lying between them. The germline V gene encodes CDR1 DFQATT and CDR2 SNEGSKA (reference sequence). Here the CDR3 reads CSARPPSTRYEQYF. The CDR3 bases are TGCAGTGCTAGACCCCCCTCGACTCGGTACGAGCAGTACTTC.

This clonotype turned up a few times. The chain couples TRBV18 to TRBJ2-3; TRBD1 matches at 7 bases. Germline CDR1 KGHSH, CDR2 LQKENI. The CDR3 is 15 residues long. The trim removed 6 bases at V and 2 bases at J, leaving 8 bases unmatched. As DNA, the CDR3 is TGTGCCAGCTCCCGAAGGGACAGCTACACAGATACGCAGTATTTT. Its protein is CASSRRDSYTDTQYF.

This sequence joins TRBV18 and TRBJ1-5; perhaps TRBD1 as D (5 bases). The germline V gene encodes CDR1 KGHSH and CDR2 LQKENI. Trimming cost V 4 bases and J 1 base, with 11 bases left between them. The CDR3 has 15 residues. As DNA, the CDR3 is TGTGCCAGCTCACTCGGGACTGCCAGCAATCAGCCCCAGCATTTT. Translated, it gives CASSLGTASNQPQHF.

The V call is TRBV12-3 or TRBV12-4, the J call TRBJ1-2; D gene ambiguous. V lost 1 base and J 5 bases, leaving 5 bases between the germline ends. The CDR3 extends over 12 amino acids. This CDR3 is CASSLGFYGYTF. The CDR3 DNA is TGTGCCAGCAGTTTAGGGTTTTATGGCTACACCTTC.

The J gene is TRBJ1-2, the V gene TRBV2; TRBD1 matches 12 bases. The V gene's germline CDR1 is SNHLY and CDR2 FYNNEI. V lost 7 bases and J lost 4; bases outside the gene matches: 10. CDR3 length equals 16 residues. CDR3 protein: CASNLLPGQGAYGYTF. The CDR3 nucleotides are TGTGCCAGCAACCTGCTCCCGGGACAGGGGGCCTATGGCTACACCTTC.

This chain links TRBV7-9 with TRBJ1-3; 9 bases fit TRBD1. The V gene's germline CDR1 is SEHNR and CDR2 FQNEAQ (reference sequence). The CDR3 loop spans 16 amino acids. The ends lost 6 bases at V and 0 bases at J; junction bases unmatched: 6. The CDR3 here is CASRGDRDNSGNTIYF. CDR3 nucleotide sequence: TGTGCCAGCAGGGGGGACAGGGATAACTCTGGAAACACCATATATTTT.

This clonotype was picked up a small number of times. This rearrangement joins TRBV20-1 to TRBJ1-1, with D perhaps matching TRBD1 (5 bases). Germline lookup yields CDR1 DFQATT and CDR2 SNEGSKA (reference sequence). The V and J ends lost 3 bases and 1 base respectively, with 6 bases between them. This CDR3 has 12 residues. CDR3 loop: CSASRANTEAFF. In DNA form, the CDR3 reads TGCAGTGCTAGCAGGGCGAACACTGAAGCTTTCTTT.

This clonotype was detected many times. The rearrangement uses TRBV6-2 or TRBV6-3 and TRBJ1-1, with D tentatively TRBD1 (6 bases). The CDR3 has 15 amino acids. The germline gives CDR1 MNHEY, CDR2 SVGEGT. Trimming removed 6 bases at V and 3 bases at J, with 17 bases between. CDR3 in amino acids: CASRHQDSLYTEAFF. The CDR3, as DNA: TGTGCCAGCAGACACCAGGACAGTTTGTACACTGAAGCTTTCTTT.

This sequence joins TRBV20-1 and TRBJ2-5, with D possibly being TRBD2 (5 bases). The CDR3 length is 11 residues. Trimming removed 7 bases from V and 5 bases from J, with 11 bases in between. Looked up from germline, CDR1 is DFQATT and CDR2 is SNEGSKA (reference sequence). For the CDR3, the DNA is TGCAGTGTCATGGGAGAGGAGACCCAGTACTTC. The encoded protein is CSVMGEETQYF.

This clonotype has just a few counts. CDR3 bases: TGCAGCGTGGTCCCCCCCGCAGATACGCAGTATTTT. Residues: CSVVPPADTQYF. This sequence joins TRBV29-1 and TRBJ2-3, with D hard to call. The CDR3 spans 12 residues. Trimming cost V 6 bases and J 4 bases, with 11 bases left between them. Germline values: CDR1 SQVTM, CDR2 ANQGSEA.

V usage is TRBV10-3 and J usage is TRBJ1-2; 7 bases align to TRBD1. The CDR3 length is 16 residues. V trimming: 6 bases; J trimming: 6 bases; junction bases outside the gene matches: 16. In germline, CDR1 is ENHRY, CDR2 SYGVKD. The DNA for the CDR3 is TGTGCCATCAGACGAGAGAGAGTAACAGGGGAGAATGGCTACACCTTC. It encodes CAIRRERVTGENGYTF.

The V call is TRBV15, the J call TRBJ2-3; D not certain. The length of the CDR3 is 13 residues. V lost 4 bases, J lost 8 bases, and 13 bases lay in between. Per germline, CDR1 LNHNV and CDR2 YYDKDF (reference sequence). The CDR3 protein is CATSTDLRSTQYF. DNA for the CDR3: TGTGCCACCAGCACCGATTTACGGAGTACGCAGTATTTT.

The V gene is TRBV5-4, the J gene TRBJ1-6, with D possibly TRBD1 on 5 matching bases. V dropped 2 bases and J dropped 9 bases, with 12 bases sitting between them. The length of the CDR3 is 14 residues. Germline-derived CDR1 and CDR2 are SGHNT and YYREEE (reference sequence). In DNA, the CDR3 is TGTGCCAGCAGCTTCGAAGGGGCAGGTTCACCCCTCCACTTT. Its protein product is CASSFEGAGSPLHF.